Sequencing of this T cell receptor (beta chain) was carried out in a study of beta chain features in type 1 diabetes. Turning to the study itself: The study found patients and healthy donors alike in age, gender and cell yields. Study-wide results and caveats: Researchers caution that PCR might favor shorter templates, equally among patients and controls. Across patients, naive, central memory and Treg TCRB repertoires exhibited apparently greater similarity than was observed across healthy donors. Moderately but significantly shorter TCRB CDR3s were found in Type 1 diabetes patients in all four CD4+ subsets.

Expressed TCRB transcripts were sequenced because the isolated RNA had all been reverse transcribed beforehand. Clones were read by immunoSEQ multiplex PCR, and TCRdb kept only the in-frame ones, dropping some. In the table there are 200,000 to 250,000 clones, 9.6% of which are singletons. This clone occurred a few times. The target antigen is unknown. The CDR3 loop spans 15 amino acids. With 8 bases removed from V and 6 bases from J, the gap between germline ends came to 23 bases. Per germline, CDR1 MNHNS and CDR2 SASEGT. This TCR derives from a woman aged 18 to 35 in good health. The chain recombines TRBV6-1 with TRBJ2-7, with D tentatively TRBD2 (6 bases). Sequenced material: naive CD4+ T cells from blood. CDR3 sequence: CASGGLGLPSLEQYF. CDR3 bases: TGTGCCAGCGGCGGGTTGGGACTGCCATCCCTCGAGCAGTACTTC.